This T cell receptor beta chain derives from a study of CD8 T cells in Susac syndrome. The length of the CDR3 is 13 residues. With V trimmed by 4 bases and J by 5 bases, 2 bases remained unmatched. Germline CDR1 is SQVTM and CDR2 is ANQGSEA. With random hexamers, reverse transcription was performed on about 0.45 to 1 ug of RNA. With immunoSEQ multiplex PCR, TCR beta CDR3 was amplified across 54 Vbeta and 13 Jbeta. One entry per CDR3 protein, called by TCRdb with MiXCR from the immunoSEQ multiplex PCR reads. The sample holds around 190,000 distinct CDR3 sequences, over 85% seen once. TCR beta sequencing covered blood CD8+ and CD4+ T cells.

The sequencing input was CD4+ T cells from PBMCs. The rearrangement uses TRBV29-1 and TRBJ1-6; 7 nucleotides agree with TRBD1. This TCR was recovered from a human donor in good health. The CDR3 region is CSVGTGNNSPLHF. CDR3 in DNA: TGCAGCGTTGGGACAGGAAATAATTCACCCCTCCACTTT.